One sample yielded the 17 T cell receptor beta chains listed below, sequenced in a study of monozygotic twins with cystic fibrosis. The table came from immunoSEQ multiplex PCR; TCRdb's copy has only in-frame clones and leaves some out. The table lists under 25,000 clones, around 97% of them singletons. The material sequenced was blood. These receptors originate from a woman aged 25 to 39 with cystic fibrosis.

The rearrangement uses TRBV7-9 and TRBJ2-7; TRBD1 matches 7 bases. V shed 2 bases and J 6 bases; nucleotides not matched to a gene: 10. CDR1 is SEHNR and CDR2 is FQNEAQ in the germline V gene (reference sequence). CDR3 length: 15 amino acids. The CDR3 nucleotides read TGTGCCAGCAGCTTAACAGGGGTCATTCCCATCGAGCAGTACTTC. The encoded protein is CASSLTGVIPIEQYF.

V gene TRBV29-1 combines with J gene TRBJ2-5; no clear D gene. V was cut by 4 bases and J by 0 bases, with 12 bases left in between. This CDR3 spans 14 amino acids. Germline V CDR1 and CDR2: SQVTM, ANQGSEA. CDR3 DNA sequence: TGCAGCGTTGTTTTGGTGTCGAACCAAGAGACCCAGTACTTC. As protein: CSVVLVSNQETQYF.

The chain carries TRBV27 and TRBJ1-1; D remains unclear. This CDR3 contains 12 residues. The V gene lost 10 bases and the J gene lost 4 bases, with 13 bases spanning the gap. Looked up from germline, CDR1 is MNHEY and CDR2 is SMNVEV (reference sequence). The CDR3 here is CATYTEGTEAFF. The CDR3 coding sequence is TGTGCCACCTACACCGAAGGCACTGAAGCTTTCTTT.

V and J are TRBV28 and TRBJ1-1; D possibly corresponds to TRBD1 (5 bases). Per germline, CDR1 MDHEN and CDR2 SYDVKM. With 4 bases removed from V and 2 bases from J, the gap between germline ends came to 8 bases. There are 13 residues in the CDR3. The CDR3 region is CASSYGANTEAFF. The DNA for the CDR3 is TGTGCCAGCAGTTATGGGGCCAACACTGAAGCTTTCTTT.

The chain recombines TRBV2 with TRBJ1-5; 8 positions agree with TRBD1. CDR1 and CDR2 from the germline V gene are SNHLY and FYNNEI. The ends lost 8 bases at V and 3 bases at J; junction bases unmatched: 3. The CDR3 length is 13 residues. DNA of the CDR3: TGTGCCAGCTCGGGACAGGTCAATCAGCCCCAGCATTTT. Amino acids: CASSGQVNQPQHF.

The gene calls are TRBV25-1 and TRBJ2-3; 9 bases are shared with TRBD2. Losses at the gene ends were 4 bases for V and 11 bases for J; bases not matched to a gene: 4. This CDR3 spans 12 amino acids. CDR1 and CDR2 from the germline V gene are MGHDK and SYGVNS. CDR3 sequence (DNA): TGTGCCAGCAGTGCTTTGCGGGGGGGGCAGTATTTT. Its translation is CASSALRGGQYF.

The chain employs TRBV11-2 and TRBJ1-1; 9 bases are a match to TRBD1. Germline assignment: CDR1 SGHAT and CDR2 FQNNGV. V trimming: 6 bases; J trimming: 5 bases; junction bases outside the gene matches: 13. CDR3 size: 16 residues. CDR3 coding DNA: TGTGCCAGCAGAATAAGTTACAGGGGGCCGTTAACTGAAGCTTTCTTT. It is translated as CASRISYRGPLTEAFF.

The chain recombines TRBV11-2 with TRBJ2-5, with 11 bases that match TRBD2. V dropped 2 bases and J dropped 5; count of bases not matched to a gene: 7. This CDR3 has 16 amino acids. CDR1 is SGHAT, CDR2 FQNNGV, per germline. The DNA of the CDR3 is TGTGCCAGCAGCTTACCAATAGCGGGGGGGTTGGAGACCCAGTACTTC. Residues: CASSLPIAGGLETQYF.

The chain links TRBV6-1 to TRBJ2-4; D might be TRBD1 (6 bases). Germline-derived CDR1 and CDR2 are MNHNS and SASEGT. This CDR3 is 16 amino acids long. V was shortened by 4 bases and J by 1 base, with 14 bases between the two germline ends. The CDR3 coding sequence is TGTGCCAGCAGTGGCCCCGGACAGAGGGCCAAAAACATTCAGTACTTC. Translated: CASSGPGQRAKNIQYF.

The V gene is TRBV10-2, the J gene TRBJ2-3; D ambiguous. Looked up from germline, CDR1 is WSHSY and CDR2 is SAAADI. This CDR3 has 11 residues. Trimming removed 7 bases from V and 5 bases from J, with 7 bases in between. The CDR3 region is CASTGVDTQYF. In DNA form, the CDR3 reads TGCGCCAGCACTGGAGTAGATACGCAGTATTTT.

The chain is built from TRBV13 and TRBJ1-1; the D is unclear. Between the trimmed V and J ends, which lost 0 bases and 10 bases, there was a span of 18 bases. The CDR3 is 15 residues long. The germline V gene has CDR1 PRHDT and CDR2 FYEKMQ (reference sequence). The CDR3 nucleotides are TGTGCCAGCAGCTTAGGTATCCGGGCCTCATCGGGAGCTTTCTTT. Translation gives CASSLGIRASSGAFF. Full variable domain (outside the CDR3, taken from reference TRBV13 and TRBJ1-1): AAGVIQSPRHLIKEKRETATLKCYPIPRHDTVYWYQQGPGQDPQFLISFYEKMQSDKGSIPDRFSAQQFSDYHSELNMSSLELGDSALYFCASSLGIRASSGAFFGQGTRLTVV.

J is TRBJ1-1 and V is TRBV30; TRBD1 agrees at 10 bases. Germline CDR1 reads GTSNPN; CDR2 reads SVGIG (reference sequence). The CDR3 extends over 15 amino acids. The V gene end was trimmed by 8 bases and the J gene end by 0 bases; junction bases not matched to a gene: 9. The CDR3 here is CASPGDRGLNTEAFF. For the CDR3, the DNA is TGTGCCAGCCCTGGGGACAGGGGATTGAACACTGAAGCTTTCTTT.

V and J are TRBV5-6 and TRBJ1-5; D call uncertain. Between the trimmed V and J ends, which lost 0 bases and 0 bases, there was a span of 4 bases. Germline V gene sequence: CDR1 SGHDT, CDR2 YYEEEE. This CDR3 has 14 amino acids. The DNA for the CDR3 is TGTGCCAGCAGCTTGGTTAGTAGCAATCAGCCCCAGCATTTT. This encodes CASSLVSSNQPQHF.

This clone came up once. The chain links TRBV6-5 to TRBJ2-3; tentatively, D is TRBD2 (5 bases). V was clipped by 6 bases and J by 5 bases, with 15 bases between them. In germline, CDR1 is MNHEY, CDR2 SVGAGI. There are 14 residues in the CDR3. The CDR3 DNA follows: TGTGCCAGCAGACCCGCACTAGTAGGAGATACGCAGTATTTT. Residues: CASRPALVGDTQYF.

The chain is built from TRBV27 and TRBJ2-7; 11 bases agree with TRBD2. This CDR3 is 16 amino acids long. The ends lost 5 bases at V and 2 bases at J; junction bases unmatched: 8. Germline V gene data show CDR1 as MNHEY and CDR2 as SMNVEV (reference sequence). CDR3 DNA: TGTGCCAGCAGTATGCTAGGGACTAGCGGTACCTACGAGCAGTACTTC. Protein sequence: CASSMLGTSGTYEQYF.

In nucleotides, the CDR3 is TGTGCCAGCTCCTCCATCCTGTGGACAGCGAACACCGGGGAGCTGTTTTTT. Translation gives CASSSILWTANTGELFF. The chain uses TRBV18 and TRBJ2-2, with D tentatively TRBD1 (6 bases). The CDR3 extends over 17 amino acids. Per germline, CDR1 KGHSH and CDR2 LQKENI. V was pared by 6 bases and J by 0 bases, with 17 bases between.

This chain connects TRBV5-1 to TRBJ2-1; D is uncertain. Trimming cost V 1 base and J 7 bases, with 15 bases left between them. From germline, CDR1 is SGHRS and CDR2 YFSETQ. The CDR3 loop spans 15 amino acids. The CDR3 loop is CASSLSVPSLNEQFF. In DNA, the CDR3 is TGCGCCAGCAGCTTGTCGGTTCCAAGCCTGAATGAGCAGTTCTTC.